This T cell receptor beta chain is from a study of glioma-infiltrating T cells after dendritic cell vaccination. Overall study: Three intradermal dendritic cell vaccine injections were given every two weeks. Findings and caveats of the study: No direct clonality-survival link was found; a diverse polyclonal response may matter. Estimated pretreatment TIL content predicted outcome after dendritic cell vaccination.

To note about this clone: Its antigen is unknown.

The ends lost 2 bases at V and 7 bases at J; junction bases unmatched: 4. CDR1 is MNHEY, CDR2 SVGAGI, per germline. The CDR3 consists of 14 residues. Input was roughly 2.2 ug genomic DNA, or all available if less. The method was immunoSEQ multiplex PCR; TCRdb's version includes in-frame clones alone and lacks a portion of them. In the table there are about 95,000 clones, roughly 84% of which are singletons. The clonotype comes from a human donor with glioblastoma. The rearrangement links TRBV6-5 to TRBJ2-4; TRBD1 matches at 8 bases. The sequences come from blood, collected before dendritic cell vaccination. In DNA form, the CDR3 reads TGTGCCAGCAGTTACCAGGGGGCTGTTAACATTCAGTACTTC. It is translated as CASSYQGAVNIQYF.